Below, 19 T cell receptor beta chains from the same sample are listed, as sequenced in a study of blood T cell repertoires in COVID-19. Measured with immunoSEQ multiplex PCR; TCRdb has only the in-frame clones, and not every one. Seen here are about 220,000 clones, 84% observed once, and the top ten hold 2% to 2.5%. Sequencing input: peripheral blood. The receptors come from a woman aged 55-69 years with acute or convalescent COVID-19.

In DNA, the CDR3 is TGCAGTGCTAGTTCTGTGACAGGGGGAGATACGCAGTATTTT. Translating it yields CSASSVTGGDTQYF. The chain is built from TRBV20-1 and TRBJ2-3; 9 nucleotides match TRBD1. Trimming removed 3 bases from V and 5 bases from J; junction bases left unmatched: 6. Germline loops: CDR1 DFQATT, CDR2 SNEGSKA (reference sequence). CDR3 size: 14 residues.

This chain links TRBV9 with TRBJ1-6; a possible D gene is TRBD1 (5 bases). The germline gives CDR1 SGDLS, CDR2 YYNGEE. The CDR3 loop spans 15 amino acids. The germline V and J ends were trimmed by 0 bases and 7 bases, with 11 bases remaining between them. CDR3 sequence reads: CASSVGTLSNSPLHF. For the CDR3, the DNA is TGTGCCAGCAGCGTAGGGACACTTTCCAATTCACCCCTCCACTTT.

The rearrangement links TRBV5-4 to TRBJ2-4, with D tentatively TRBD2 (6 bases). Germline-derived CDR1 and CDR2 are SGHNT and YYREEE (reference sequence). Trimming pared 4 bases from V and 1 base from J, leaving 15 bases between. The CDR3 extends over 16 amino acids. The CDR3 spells CASSAGPGQAKNIQYF. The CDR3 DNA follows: TGTGCCAGCAGCGCGGGACCGGGTCAGGCCAAAAACATTCAGTACTTC.

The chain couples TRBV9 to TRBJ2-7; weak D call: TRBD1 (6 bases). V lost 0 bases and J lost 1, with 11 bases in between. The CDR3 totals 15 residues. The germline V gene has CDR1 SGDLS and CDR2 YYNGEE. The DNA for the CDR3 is TGTGCCAGCAGCGTAGGACAGGATATGTCCTACGAGCAGTACTTC. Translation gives CASSVGQDMSYEQYF.

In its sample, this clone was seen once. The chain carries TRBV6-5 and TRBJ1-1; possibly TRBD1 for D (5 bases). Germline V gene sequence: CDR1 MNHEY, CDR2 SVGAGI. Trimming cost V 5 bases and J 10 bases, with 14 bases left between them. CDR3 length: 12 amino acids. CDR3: CASSPPRVGAFF. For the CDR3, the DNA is TGTGCCAGCAGTCCCCCCAGGGTTGGAGCTTTCTTT.

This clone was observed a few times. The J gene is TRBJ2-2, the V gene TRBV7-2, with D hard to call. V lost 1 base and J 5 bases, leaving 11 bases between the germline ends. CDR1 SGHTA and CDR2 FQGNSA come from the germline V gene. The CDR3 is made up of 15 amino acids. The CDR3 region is CASSLVSSATGELFF. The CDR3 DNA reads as TGTGCCAGCAGCTTAGTTTCAAGTGCGACCGGGGAGCTGTTTTTT. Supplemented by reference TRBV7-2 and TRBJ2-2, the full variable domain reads GAGVSQSPSNKVTEKGKDVELRCDPISGHTALYWYRQSLGQGLEFLIYFQGNSAPDKSGLPSDRFSAERTGGSVSTLTIQRTQQEDSAVYLCASSLVSSATGELFFGEGSRLTVL.

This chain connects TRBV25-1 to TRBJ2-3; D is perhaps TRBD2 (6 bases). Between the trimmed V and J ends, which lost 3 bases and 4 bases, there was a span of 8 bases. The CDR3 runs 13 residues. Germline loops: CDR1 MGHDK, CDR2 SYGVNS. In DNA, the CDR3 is TGTGCCAGCAGTGAGGCGGGATCAGATACGCAGTATTTT. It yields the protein CASSEAGSDTQYF. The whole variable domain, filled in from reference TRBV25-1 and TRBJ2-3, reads EADIYQTPRYLVIGTGKKITLECSQTMGHDKMYWYQQDPGMELHLIHYSYGVNSTEKGDLSSESTVSRIRTEHFPLTLESARPSHTSQYLCASSEAGSDTQYFGPGTRLTVL.

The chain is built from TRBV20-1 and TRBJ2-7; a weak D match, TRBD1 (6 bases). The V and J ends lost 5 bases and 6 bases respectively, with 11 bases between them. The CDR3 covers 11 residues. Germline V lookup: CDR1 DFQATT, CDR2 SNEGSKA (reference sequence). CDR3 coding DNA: TGCAGTGCTTACCAGGGGTCCGAGCAGTACTTC. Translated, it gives CSAYQGSEQYF.

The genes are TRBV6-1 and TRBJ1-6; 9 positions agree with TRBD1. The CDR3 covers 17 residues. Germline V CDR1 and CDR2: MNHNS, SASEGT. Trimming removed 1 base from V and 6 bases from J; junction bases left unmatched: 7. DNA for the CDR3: TGTGCCAGCAGTGAAGGAACAGGGGGCGCCTCTAATTCACCCCTCCACTTT. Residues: CASSEGTGGASNSPLHF.

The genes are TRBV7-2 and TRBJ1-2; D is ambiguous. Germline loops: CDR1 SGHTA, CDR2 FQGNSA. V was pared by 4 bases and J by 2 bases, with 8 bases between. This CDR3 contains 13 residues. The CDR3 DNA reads TGTGCCAGCAGCTCCCGAGCAAACTATGGCTACACCTTC. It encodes CASSSRANYGYTF. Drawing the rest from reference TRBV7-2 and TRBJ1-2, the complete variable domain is GAGVSQSPSNKVTEKGKDVELRCDPISGHTALYWYRQSLGQGLEFLIYFQGNSAPDKSGLPSDRFSAERTGGSVSTLTIQRTQQEDSAVYLCASSSRANYGYTFGSGTRLTVV.

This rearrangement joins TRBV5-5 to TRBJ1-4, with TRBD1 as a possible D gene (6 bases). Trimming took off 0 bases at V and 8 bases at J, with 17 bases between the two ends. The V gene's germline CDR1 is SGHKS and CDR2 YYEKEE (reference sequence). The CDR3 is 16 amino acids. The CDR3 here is CASSLADGGAREKLFF. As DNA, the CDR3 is TGTGCCAGCAGCTTGGCCGATGGGGGGGCTCGAGAAAAACTGTTTTTT.

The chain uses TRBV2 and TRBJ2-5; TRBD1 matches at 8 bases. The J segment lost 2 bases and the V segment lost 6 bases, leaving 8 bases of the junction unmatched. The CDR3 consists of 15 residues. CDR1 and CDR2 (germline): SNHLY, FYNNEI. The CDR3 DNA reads TGTGCCAGCAGGAGAGGGGGGACAGGTCAAGAGACCCAGTACTTC. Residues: CASRRGGTGQETQYF. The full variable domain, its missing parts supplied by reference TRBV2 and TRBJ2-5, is EPEVTQTPSHQVTQMGQEVILRCVPISNHLYFYWYRQILGQKVEFLVSFYNNEISEKSEIFDDQFSVERPDGSNFTLKIRSTKLEDSAMYFCASRRGGTGQETQYFGPGTRLLVL.

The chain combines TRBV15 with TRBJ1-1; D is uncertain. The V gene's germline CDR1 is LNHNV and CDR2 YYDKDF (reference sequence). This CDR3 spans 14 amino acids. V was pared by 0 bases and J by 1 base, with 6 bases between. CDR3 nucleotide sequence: TGTGCCACCAGCAGAGAGGGGAGGAACACTGAAGCTTTCTTT. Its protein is CATSREGRNTEAFF.

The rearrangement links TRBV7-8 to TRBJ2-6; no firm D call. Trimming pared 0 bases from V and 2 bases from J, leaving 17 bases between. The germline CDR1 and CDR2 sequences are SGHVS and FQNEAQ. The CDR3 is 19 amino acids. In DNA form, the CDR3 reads TGTGCCAGCAGCTTAGCCGCGCGGATCGGGTCACCTGGGGCCAACGTCCTGACTTTC. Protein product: CASSLAARIGSPGANVLTF.

DNA of the CDR3: TGTGCCAGCAGTGATCGACTCGCAACAGATACGCAGTATTTT. Protein: CASSDRLATDTQYF. V is TRBV6-1 and J is TRBJ2-3, with D hard to call. The V gene lost 3 bases and the J gene lost 3 bases, with 10 bases spanning the gap. The CDR3 spans 14 residues. The germline CDR1 and CDR2 sequences are MNHNS and SASEGT.

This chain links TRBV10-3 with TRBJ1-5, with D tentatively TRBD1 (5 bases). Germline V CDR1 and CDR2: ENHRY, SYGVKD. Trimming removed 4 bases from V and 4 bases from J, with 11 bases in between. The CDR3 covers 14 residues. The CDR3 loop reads CAISGGGENQPQHF. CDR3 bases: TGTGCCATCAGTGGTGGGGGGGAAAATCAGCCCCAGCATTTT.

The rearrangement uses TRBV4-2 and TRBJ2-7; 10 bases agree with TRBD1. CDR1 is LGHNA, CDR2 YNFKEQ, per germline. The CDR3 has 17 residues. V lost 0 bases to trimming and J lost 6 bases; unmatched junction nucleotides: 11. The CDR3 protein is CASSQEAGTGERGEQYF. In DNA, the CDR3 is TGTGCCAGCAGCCAAGAGGCCGGGACAGGGGAAAGAGGCGAGCAGTACTTC.

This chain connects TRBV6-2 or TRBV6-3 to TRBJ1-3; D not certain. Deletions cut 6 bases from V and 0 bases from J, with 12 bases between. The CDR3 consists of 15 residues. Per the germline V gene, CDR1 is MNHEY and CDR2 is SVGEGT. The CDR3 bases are TGTGCCAGCAGCCTTGTCGGGGACTCTGGAAACACCATATATTTT. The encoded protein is CASSLVGDSGNTIYF.

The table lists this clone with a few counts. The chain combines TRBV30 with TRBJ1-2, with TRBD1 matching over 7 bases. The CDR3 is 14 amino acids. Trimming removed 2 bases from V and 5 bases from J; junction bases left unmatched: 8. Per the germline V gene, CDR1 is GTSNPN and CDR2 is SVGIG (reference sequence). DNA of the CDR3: TGTGCCTGGAGTTCAGACAGGGCGTCTTATGGCTACACCTTC. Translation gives CAWSSDRASYGYTF.